This T cell receptor beta chain is drawn from a study of shared clonotypes between healthy human individuals. Trimming left V 6 bases short and J 3 bases short, with 11 bases between. CDR1 MNHNS and CDR2 SASEGT come from the germline V gene. CDR3 length: 14 amino acids. Points on this clone: The antigen is not known.

TCRdb's table, derived via immunoSEQ multiplex PCR, lists solely in-frame clones and lacks some. The data hold some 1,400,000 clones, with roughly 96% observed a single time. Overall study findings and caveats: About 5% was the fraction of naive CD4 clonotypes found shared across several donors. Shared clonotypes across all four donors exceeded non-shared ones in generation probability.

Sequencing was done on a sample of naive CD4+ T cells sorted from blood. Documented subset: CD45RA+ positively selected. The sequence was collected from a man aged 25-45 years in good health. This chain connects TRBV6-1 to TRBJ1-4; D might be TRBD1 (5 bases). The CDR3 protein is CASRTDRSNEKLFF. The CDR3 DNA reads as TGTGCCAGCAGGACCGACAGATCTAATGAAAAACTGTTTTTT.